These 17 T cell receptor beta chains share one sample of origin, sequenced in a study of response to subunit inactivated influenza vaccine. TCRdb used MiXCR to reprocess the RT-PCR reads, holding one entry per CDR3 protein. Of 600,000 to 700,000 distinct CDR3 sequences listed, 12% to 15% are singletons. The sequencing here drew on PBMCs from blood, taken 14 days before vaccination. The receptors were sampled from a man in his forties or fifties who received an inactivated influenza vaccine.

This clonotype was seen many times. This chain joins TRBV4-3 and TRBJ2-1; D tentatively fits TRBD1 or TRBD2 (5 bases each). Germline loops: CDR1 LGHNA, CDR2 YSLEER. This CDR3 comprises 15 residues. The ends were cut back, 3 bases at V and 13 bases at J, with 22 bases in the middle. The chain's CDR3 is CASSQLSGPGQRQFF. The CDR3 DNA reads TGCGCCAGCAGCCAGTTGTCGGGACCAGGTCAGAGACAGTTCTTC.

Only a few counts were recorded for this clonotype. This chain links TRBV27 with TRBJ2-2, with a tentative D call TRBD2 (5 bases). The germline V gene has CDR1 MNHEY and CDR2 SMNVEV (reference sequence). CDR3 length: 15 amino acids. Trimming removed 11 bases at V and 5 bases at J, with 21 bases between. The CDR3, as DNA: TGTGCCGCCTCCTCAGAGGGCGGTCCAACCGGGGAGCTGTTTTTT. It translates to CAASSEGGPTGELFF.

The chain joins TRBV27 to TRBJ2-2; no firm D call. The CDR3 is 16 residues long. V lost 2 bases, J lost 0 bases, and 10 bases lay in between. Germline CDR1 MNHEY, CDR2 SMNVEV (reference sequence). The CDR3 coding sequence is TGTGCCAGCAGTTTAAATCTCCGGCCGAACACCGGGGAGCTGTTTTTT. Residues: CASSLNLRPNTGELFF.

This clonotype was found many times. The J gene is TRBJ2-1, the V gene TRBV24-1; possibly TRBD2 for D (5 bases). The CDR3 consists of 17 residues. Trimming shortened V by 5 bases and J by 2 bases, and 18 bases separated the two germline ends. Germline CDR1 reads KGHDR; CDR2 reads SFDVKD. CDR3 amino acids: CATSGPTGVFPYNEQFF. The CDR3 nucleotides are TGTGCCACCAGTGGCCCTACCGGGGTTTTCCCCTACAATGAGCAGTTCTTC.

The genes are TRBV21-1 and TRBJ1-5; the table assigns TRBD1, which was not confirmed against the DNA. TRBV21-1 is annotated as a pseudogene. This CDR3 spans 18 amino acids. The CDR3 spells CASSTYRPGPPSNQPQHF. CDR3 DNA sequence: TGTGCCAGCAGCACATACAGACCGGGACCTCCGAGCAATCAGCCCCAGCATTTT.

This clonotype has ten or more counts. The chain links TRBV7-3 to TRBJ2-1; no clear D gene. V lost 5 bases and J lost 0, with 11 bases in between. This CDR3 comprises 15 residues. The germline gives CDR1 SGHTA, CDR2 FQGTGA. The CDR3 here is CASSRTSSSYNEQFF. The CDR3 bases are TGTGCCAGCAGCCGGACCTCGAGCTCCTACAATGAGCAGTTCTTC.

This sequence joins TRBV4-2 and TRBJ1-4, with a possible D match to TRBD1 (6 bases). The ends were cut back, 3 bases at V and 2 bases at J, with 13 bases in the middle. The CDR3 is 16 residues long. Germline-derived CDR1 and CDR2 are LGHNA and YNFKEQ. The DNA of the CDR3 is TGTGCCAGCAGCCATGGGAGGACAGAGACTAATGAAAAACTGTTTTTT. Translating gives CASSHGRTETNEKLFF.

This clonotype appeared many times. The J gene is TRBJ1-2, the V gene TRBV3-1; possible D gene TRBD1, 5 bases. The CDR3 totals 16 residues. Germline CDR1 is LGHDT and CDR2 is YNNKEL (reference sequence). V shed 3 bases and J shed 7 bases, with 21 bases lying between them. The CDR3 bases are TGTGCCAGCAGCCAGCAGTTGTGGGGCGTCCGGGCTGGCTACACCTTC. It is translated as CASSQQLWGVRAGYTF.

This clonotype was seen more than once but under ten times. The chain carries TRBV27 and TRBJ2-1, with no clear D. The V end was cut by 4 bases, the J end by 0 bases, with 7 bases between. Germline loops: CDR1 MNHEY, CDR2 SMNVEV (reference sequence). The CDR3 extends over 14 amino acids. In nucleotides, the CDR3 is TGTGCCAGCAGTTCCCTGAGCTCCTACAATGAGCAGTTCTTC. Its protein product is CASSSLSSYNEQFF.

The CDR3 sequence is CASGHGSGTGELFF. CDR3 DNA: TGTGCCAGCGGTCACGGGAGCGGTACCGGGGAGCTGTTTTTT. V and J are TRBV7-3 and TRBJ2-2, with D possibly being TRBD2 (6 bases). Germline V gene data show CDR1 as SGHTA and CDR2 as FQGTGA. This CDR3 has 14 residues. Trimming left V 8 bases short and J 5 bases short, with 15 bases between.

This sequence joins TRBV11-2 and TRBJ1-3, with TRBD1 as a possible D gene (6 bases). CDR3 length: 15 amino acids. The V gene's germline CDR1 is SGHAT and CDR2 FQNNGV. The V end lost 5 bases, the J end lost 0 bases, and 11 bases lay between the germline ends. The CDR3 is CASSGGTNSGNTIYF. CDR3 DNA: TGTGCCAGCAGCGGGGGCACGAACTCTGGAAACACCATATATTTT.

This clonotype was counted between two and nine times. V and J are TRBV6-5 and TRBJ1-5, with D possibly being TRBD1 (5 bases). The CDR3 consists of 14 residues. Germline assignment: CDR1 MNHEY and CDR2 SVGAGI. Trimming took off 5 bases at V and 1 base at J, with 9 bases between the two ends. The CDR3 DNA follows: TGTGCCAGCAGTCACCGACAGAGCAATCAGCCCCAGCATTTT. This sequence encodes CASSHRQSNQPQHF.

This clonotype appeared a few times. The rearrangement links TRBV15 to TRBJ1-1; D is ambiguous. The CDR3 spans 17 residues. The ends were cut back, 3 bases at V and 1 base at J, with 18 bases in the middle. Germline CDR1 and CDR2: LNHNV and YYDKDF (reference sequence). The CDR3 DNA follows: TGTGCCACCAGCAGGGAATACTCCCCACTTCCGAACACTGAAGCTTTCTTT. Translating it yields CATSREYSPLPNTEAFF.

The chain employs TRBV5-1 and TRBJ2-1; 12 bases are shared with TRBD2. CDR3 size: 15 residues. V lost 5 bases to trimming and J lost 7 bases; unmatched junction nucleotides: 7. Germline CDR1 reads SGHRS; CDR2 reads YFSETQ. The CDR3: CASRPTSGSGNEQFF. CDR3 nucleotides: TGCGCCAGCAGACCGACTAGCGGGAGTGGTAATGAGCAGTTCTTC.

This clonotype was found a few times. V gene TRBV6-2 or TRBV6-3 combines with J gene TRBJ1-5; D is uncertain. V shed 2 bases and J shed 7 bases, with 6 bases lying between them. The germline V gene encodes CDR1 MNHEY and CDR2 SVGEGT. CDR3 length: 12 residues. CDR3 bases: TGTGCCAGCAGTTACGTCCGCCAGCCCCAGCATTTT. Translation: CASSYVRQPQHF.

This chain uses TRBV20-1 with TRBJ2-7; 9 nucleotides agree with TRBD2. The CDR3 sequence is 13 residues long. CDR1 and CDR2 from the germline V gene are DFQATT and SNEGSKA (reference sequence). J gave up 4 bases and V 6 bases, and 7 bases lay outside the gene matches. The CDR3 loop reads CSARGTSWYEQYF. In DNA, the CDR3 is TGCAGTGCCAGGGGGACTAGCTGGTACGAGCAGTACTTC.

In its sample, this clonotype was seen a few times. V usage is TRBV6-2 or TRBV6-3 and J usage is TRBJ2-1; 8 nucleotides align to TRBD2. CDR1 and CDR2 from the germline V gene are MNHEY and SVGEGT. The CDR3 consists of 17 residues. V was clipped by 1 base and J by 0 bases; unmatched bases: 5. For the CDR3, the DNA is TGTGCCAGCAGTTACTGGGAGCGGGGGAGCTCCTACAATGAGCAGTTCTTC. It codes for CASSYWERGSSYNEQFF.